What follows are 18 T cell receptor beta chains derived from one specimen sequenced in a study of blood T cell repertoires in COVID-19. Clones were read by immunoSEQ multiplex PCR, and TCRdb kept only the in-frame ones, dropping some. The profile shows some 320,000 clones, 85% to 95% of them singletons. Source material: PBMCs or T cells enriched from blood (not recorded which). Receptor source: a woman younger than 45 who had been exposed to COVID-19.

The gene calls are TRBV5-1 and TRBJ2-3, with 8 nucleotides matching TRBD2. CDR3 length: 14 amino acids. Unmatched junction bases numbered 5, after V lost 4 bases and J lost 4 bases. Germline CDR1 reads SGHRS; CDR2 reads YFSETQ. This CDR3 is CASSPGGGPDTQYF. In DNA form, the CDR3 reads TGCGCCAGCAGCCCGGGGGGGGGCCCAGATACGCAGTATTTT.

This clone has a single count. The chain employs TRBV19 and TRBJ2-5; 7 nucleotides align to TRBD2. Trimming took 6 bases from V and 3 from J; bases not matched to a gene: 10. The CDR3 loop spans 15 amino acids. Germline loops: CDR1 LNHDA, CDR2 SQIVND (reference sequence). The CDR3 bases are TGTGCCAGTAGACCCCCCTGGGCGGGGGAAGAGACCCAGTACTTC. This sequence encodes CASRPPWAGEETQYF.

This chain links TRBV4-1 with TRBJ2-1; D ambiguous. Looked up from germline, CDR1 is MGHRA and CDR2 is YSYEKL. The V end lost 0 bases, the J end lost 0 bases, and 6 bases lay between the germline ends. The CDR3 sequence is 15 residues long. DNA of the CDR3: TGCGCCAGCAGCCAAGACCCGGGCTCCTACAATGAGCAGTTCTTC. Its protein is CASSQDPGSYNEQFF.

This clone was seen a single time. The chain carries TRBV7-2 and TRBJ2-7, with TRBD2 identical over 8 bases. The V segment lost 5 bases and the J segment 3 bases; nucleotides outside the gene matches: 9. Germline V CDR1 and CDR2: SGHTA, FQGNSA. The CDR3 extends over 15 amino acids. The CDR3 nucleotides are TGTGCCAGCAGCCCCTGGGCGGGGGGCCACTACGAGCAGTACTTC. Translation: CASSPWAGGHYEQYF.

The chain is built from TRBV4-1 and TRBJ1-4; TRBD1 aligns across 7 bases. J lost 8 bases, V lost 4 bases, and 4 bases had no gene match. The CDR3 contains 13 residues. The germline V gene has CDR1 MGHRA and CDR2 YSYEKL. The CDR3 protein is CASSLTGWEKLFF. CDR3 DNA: TGCGCCAGCAGCCTGACAGGGTGGGAAAAACTGTTTTTT.

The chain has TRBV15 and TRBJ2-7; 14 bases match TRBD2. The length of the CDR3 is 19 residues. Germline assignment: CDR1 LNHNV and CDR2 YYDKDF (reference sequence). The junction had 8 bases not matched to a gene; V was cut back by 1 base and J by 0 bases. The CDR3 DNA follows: TGTGCCACCAGCAGAGCCGGACTAGCGGGGGGCTTGAGCTCCTACGAGCAGTACTTC. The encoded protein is CATSRAGLAGGLSSYEQYF.

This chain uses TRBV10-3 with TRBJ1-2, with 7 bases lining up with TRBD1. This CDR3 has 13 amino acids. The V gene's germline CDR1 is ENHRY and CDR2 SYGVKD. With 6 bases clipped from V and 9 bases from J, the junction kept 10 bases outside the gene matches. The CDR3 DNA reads TGTGCCATCAGCGCCGACAGGGAATCTCGCTACACCTTC. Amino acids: CAISADRESRYTF.

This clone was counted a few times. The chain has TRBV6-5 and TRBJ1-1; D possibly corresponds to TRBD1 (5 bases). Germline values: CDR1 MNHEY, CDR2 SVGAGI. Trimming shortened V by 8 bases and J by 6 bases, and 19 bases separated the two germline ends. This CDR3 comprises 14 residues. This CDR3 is CASLTTAGGAEAFF. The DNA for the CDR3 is TGTGCCAGCCTTACGACGGCGGGGGGGGCTGAAGCTTTCTTT.

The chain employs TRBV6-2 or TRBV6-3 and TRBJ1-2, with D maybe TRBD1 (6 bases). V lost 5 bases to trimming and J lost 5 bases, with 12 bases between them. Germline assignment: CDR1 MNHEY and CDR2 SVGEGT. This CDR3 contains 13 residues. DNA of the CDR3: TGTGCCAGCAGTGACGGACAGTTATATGGCTACACCTTC. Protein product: CASSDGQLYGYTF.

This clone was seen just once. The CDR3 nucleotides are TGCGCCAGCGCCCGAAGTAGCGGGGGGGGCACAGATACGCAGTATTTT. Translating it yields CASARSSGGGTDTQYF. The chain has TRBV5-1 and TRBJ2-3; 11 nucleotides align to TRBD2. CDR1 and CDR2 (germline): SGHRS, YFSETQ. The CDR3 length is 16 residues. V was pared by 7 bases and J by 1 base, with 8 bases of the junction left unmatched.

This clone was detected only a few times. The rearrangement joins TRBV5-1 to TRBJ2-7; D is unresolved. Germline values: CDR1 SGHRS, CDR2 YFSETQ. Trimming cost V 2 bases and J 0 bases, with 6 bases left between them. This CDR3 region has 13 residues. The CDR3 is CASSLRSSYEQYF. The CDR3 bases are TGCGCCAGCAGCTTACGTAGCTCCTACGAGCAGTACTTC.

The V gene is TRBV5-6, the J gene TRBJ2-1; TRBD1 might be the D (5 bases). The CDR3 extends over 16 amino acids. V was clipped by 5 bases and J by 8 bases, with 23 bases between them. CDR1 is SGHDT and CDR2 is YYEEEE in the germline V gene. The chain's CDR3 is CASRRTGPRVSDEQFF. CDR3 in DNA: TGTGCCAGCAGAAGGACCGGGCCCAGGGTAAGCGATGAGCAGTTCTTC. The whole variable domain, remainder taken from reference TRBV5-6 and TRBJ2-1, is DAGVTQSPTHLIKTRGQQVTLRCSPKSGHDTVSWYQQALGQGPQFIFQYYEEEERQRGNFPDRFSGHQFPNYSSELNVNALLLGDSALYLCASRRTGPRVSDEQFFGPGTRLTVL.

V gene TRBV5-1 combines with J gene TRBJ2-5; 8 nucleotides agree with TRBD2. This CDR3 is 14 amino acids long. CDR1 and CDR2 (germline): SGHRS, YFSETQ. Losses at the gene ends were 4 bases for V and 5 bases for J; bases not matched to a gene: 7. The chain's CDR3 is CASSVGGAWETQYF. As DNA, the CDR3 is TGCGCCAGCAGCGTCGGGGGGGCCTGGGAGACCCAGTACTTC.

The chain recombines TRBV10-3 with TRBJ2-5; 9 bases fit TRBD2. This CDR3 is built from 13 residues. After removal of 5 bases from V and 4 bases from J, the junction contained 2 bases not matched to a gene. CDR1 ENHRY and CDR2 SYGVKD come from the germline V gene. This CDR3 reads CAISSSGIETQYF. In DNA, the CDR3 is TGTGCCATCAGTTCTAGCGGGATAGAGACCCAGTACTTC.

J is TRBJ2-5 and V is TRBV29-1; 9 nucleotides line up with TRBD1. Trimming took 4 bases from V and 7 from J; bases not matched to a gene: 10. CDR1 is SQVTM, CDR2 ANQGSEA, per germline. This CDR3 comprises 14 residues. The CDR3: CSVGWTGEVGTQYF. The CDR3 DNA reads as TGCAGCGTTGGATGGACAGGGGAGGTAGGGACCCAGTACTTC.

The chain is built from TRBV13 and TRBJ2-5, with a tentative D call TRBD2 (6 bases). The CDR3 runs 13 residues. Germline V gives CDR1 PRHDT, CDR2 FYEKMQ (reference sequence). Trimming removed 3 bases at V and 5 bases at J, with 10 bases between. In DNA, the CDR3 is TGTGCCAGCAGCTTGGGGACTTACGAGACCCAGTACTTC. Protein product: CASSLGTYETQYF.

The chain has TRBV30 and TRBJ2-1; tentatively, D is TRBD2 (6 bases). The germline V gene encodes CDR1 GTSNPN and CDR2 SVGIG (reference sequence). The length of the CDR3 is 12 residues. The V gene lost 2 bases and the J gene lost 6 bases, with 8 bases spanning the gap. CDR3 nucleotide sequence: TGTGCCTGGAGTTTGACTAGCAATGAGCAGTTCTTC. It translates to CAWSLTSNEQFF.

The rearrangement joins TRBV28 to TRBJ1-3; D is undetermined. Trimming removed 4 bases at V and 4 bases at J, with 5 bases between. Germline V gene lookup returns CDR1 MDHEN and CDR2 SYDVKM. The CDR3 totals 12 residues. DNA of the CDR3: TGTGCCAGCAGTTCGGGGGGAAACACCATATATTTT. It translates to CASSSGGNTIYF.